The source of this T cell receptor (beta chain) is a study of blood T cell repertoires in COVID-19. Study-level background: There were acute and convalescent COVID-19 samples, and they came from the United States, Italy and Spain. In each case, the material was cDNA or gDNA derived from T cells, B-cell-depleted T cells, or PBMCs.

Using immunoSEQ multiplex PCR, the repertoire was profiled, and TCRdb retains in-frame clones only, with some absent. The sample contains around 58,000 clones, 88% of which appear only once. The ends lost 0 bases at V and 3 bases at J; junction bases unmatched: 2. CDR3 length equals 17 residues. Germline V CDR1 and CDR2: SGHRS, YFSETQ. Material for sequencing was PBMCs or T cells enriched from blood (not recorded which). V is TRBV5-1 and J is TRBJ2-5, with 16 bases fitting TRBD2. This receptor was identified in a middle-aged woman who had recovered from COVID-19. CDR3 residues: CASSLVGTSGGEETQYF. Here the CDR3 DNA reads TGCGCCAGCAGCTTGGTTGGGACTAGCGGGGGGGAAGAGACCCAGTACTTC.